This T cell receptor beta chain was captured by sequencing in a study of shared clonotypes between healthy human individuals. CDR1 is SGHVS and CDR2 is FNYEAQ in the germline V gene. The CDR3 is 14 residues long. Trimming left V 2 bases short and J 4 bases short, with 8 bases between. Concerning this clone: The antigen is unknown.

Findings and caveats of the study: Rarefaction analysis demonstrated incomplete sorted-subset sequencing notwithstanding large depth.

The data were produced by immunoSEQ multiplex PCR, yet TCRdb's version contains in-frame clones alone and is incomplete. The top ten clones hold more than 0.1% of a sample with some 2,000,000 clones, roughly 95% of them seen once. Splitting of CD4+ cells produced CD45RA+ naive and CD45RA-negative memory subsets. The receptor's source is a man between 18 and 35 years old in good health. Sequencing was performed on naive CD4+ T cells sorted from blood. Subset in this sample: CD45RA+ positively selected. The J gene is TRBJ2-2, the V gene TRBV7-6, with D uncertain. The CDR3 DNA reads as TGTGCCAGCAGCTTAACGTGGAGCACCGGGGAGCTGTTTTTT. It codes for CASSLTWSTGELFF.